The sequence of this T cell receptor beta chain was determined in a study of shared clonotypes between healthy human individuals (TCRdb year 2020). The study in broad terms: Three men and two women, aged 18 to 49 years, made up the cohort. To estimate repertoire size and how much clonotype sharing occurs between individuals, the study deeply sequenced the blood TCR repertoires of a handful of healthy adults. Different laboratories and diverse techniques were used to prepare libraries and sequence TCR repertoires, to increase sequencing depth and limit assay-specific biases. Each donor's leukapheresis produced roughly between about 0.8 and 8.9 billion PBMCs. For each donor, CD4 naive and CD4 memory were each run on three plates, CD8 naive on two plates, and CD8 memory on one plate. What the study reported, not specific to this receptor: Larger estimated clonotype richness was generally found for naive subsets than for memory subsets. Based on pairwise subsampling, the degree of clonotype sharing among donors was expected to be affected by sequencing depth. Higher generation probabilities were observed for clonotypes shared by all four sorted-subset donors than for non-shared clonotypes. The small number of donors limited the genetic and exposure-history diversity represented. Even with the large sequencing depth, rarefaction of the sorted-subset datasets indicated that sequencing was incomplete. Sharing across a few donors was observed for 4.5% to 6.5% of naive CD4, over 3% of naive CD8, 2% to 2.5% of memory CD4, and roughly 0.4% of memory CD8 clonotypes. Sampling was restricted to blood, and TCR repertoires in tissue are likely to differ from TCR repertoires in blood.

TCR CDR3 regions were amplified from genomic DNA by multiplex PCR using the deep immunoSEQ assay. For each cell subset, the extracted genomic DNA was distributed evenly across all wells of several immunoSEQ 96-well plates, and each plate served as one replicate. Each replicate PCR for sorted subsets received about 180 ng genomic DNA, equal to 30,000 or so T cell genomes. Purified libraries were quantified with a Qubit 3.0 fluorometer, sized on a Bioanalyzer 2100, and re-quantified with the KAPA Library Quantification kit. Every immunoSEQ 96-well plate was sequenced on a separate single-read 150-cycle Illumina NextSeq 550 flow cell. The study's processing was this. Because the immunoSEQ output held only junctional sequences and lacked quality scores, the filtering could not match the filtering applied to full-length reads. To assign V/J genes and CDR3, sequences were annotated against IMGT germline references using PyIR, a Python wrapper for IgBLAST v1.9. Any read was removed if the V/J assignment was weak (E-value above 1e-6), the CDR3 was missing, or the read contained stop codons, out-of-frame junctions, or ambiguous translated residues. V3J clonotypes were defined by identical inferred V gene, J gene, and CDR3 amino acid sequence. To compute the percentage overlap between repertoires, the number of shared unique clonotypes was divided by the size of the smaller repertoire. RTK rarefaction, the Chao1 estimator, and Recon v2.1 estimates of unobserved clonotypes were used to assess repertoire richness. Generation probabilities for all TCRbeta clonotypes obtained by the gDNA method from a handful of donors were computed using OLGA. The clones in this table, taken by TCRdb from immuneACCESS, are in-frame only. Not every clone is retained; where verified, under half of the shortfall comes from an unresolved V gene, and the cause of the rest is unknown. Clone size and the V and J calls come from that table; the DNA yielded D and trimming. This sample holds 2 million to 2.5 million clones; under 95% were observed only once. Roughly 1.8% of the sample is held by the ten biggest clonotypes.

Remarks on this clone: There is no known antigen for this receptor. Base qualities are missing; no much larger clone stands one base away.

A distance of 19 bases separates the germline ends of V and J, which lose 0 bases and 5 bases respectively. Spanning cysteine to phenylalanine, the CDR3 consists of 17 amino acids. Only the CDR3 DNA is retained, 51 bases long and in frame from the first base. The germline V gene supplies CDR1 SGHDN and CDR2 FVKESK. CD8 naive samples were CD45RO-negative cells positively selected for CCR7, giving a CD45RA+CCR7+ population that excluded TemRA cells. The donors were healthy, HIV-negative adults with no recently reported acute infections or vaccinations. Every donor was a Caucasian adult residing in Nashville, Tennessee, USA. After blood collection by leukapheresis, PBMCs were isolated using Ficoll-Histopaque density gradient centrifugation and then cryopreserved in the vapor phase of liquid nitrogen. Purity and quantity of every magnetically sorted T cell population were checked by analytical flow cytometry. Genomic DNA was isolated from every sorted fraction and measured by UV absorbance on a Nanodrop 2000c.

This clonotype was obtained from a man between 18 and 29 years old in good health. Some clones in this sample may be carry-over from other donors' samples. Sequenced material: naive CD8+ T cells from PBMCs. This sample's cell subset or site label indicates: CD45RA+CCR7+. The rearranged segments are TRBV14 and TRBJ2-5, with the D gene not clear enough to name. The nucleotide sequence is TGTGCCAGCAGCCAAGACATTGGGCCCAGCCCGTGGGAGACCCAGTACTTC. It codes for CASSQDIGPSPWETQYF.